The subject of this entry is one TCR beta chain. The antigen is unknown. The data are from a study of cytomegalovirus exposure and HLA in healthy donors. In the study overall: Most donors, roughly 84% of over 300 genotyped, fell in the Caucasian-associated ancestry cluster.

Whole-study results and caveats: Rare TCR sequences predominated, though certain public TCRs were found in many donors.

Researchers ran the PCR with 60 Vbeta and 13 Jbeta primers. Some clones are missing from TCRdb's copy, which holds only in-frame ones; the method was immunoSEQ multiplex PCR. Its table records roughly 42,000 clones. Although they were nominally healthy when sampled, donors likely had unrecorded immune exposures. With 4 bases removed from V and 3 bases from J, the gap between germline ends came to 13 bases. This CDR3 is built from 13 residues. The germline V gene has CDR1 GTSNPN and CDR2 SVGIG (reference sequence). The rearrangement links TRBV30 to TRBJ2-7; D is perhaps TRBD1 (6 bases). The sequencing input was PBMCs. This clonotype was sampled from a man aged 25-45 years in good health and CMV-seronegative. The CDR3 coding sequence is TGTGCCTGGACTCGGGACACCGGCTACGAGCAGTACTTC. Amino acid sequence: CAWTRDTGYEQYF.